The present TCR beta chain was sequenced within a study of cytomegalovirus exposure and HLA in healthy donors. The method was immunoSEQ multiplex PCR; TCRdb's version includes in-frame clones alone and lacks a portion of them. The sample lists about 73,000 clones; 80% to 90% were seen once. Looked up from germline, CDR1 is SNHLY and CDR2 is FYNNEI. This CDR3 is 16 amino acids long. V shed 6 bases and J shed 0 bases, with 18 bases lying between them. The sequenced material came from PBMCs. The sequence was obtained from a woman younger than 30 in good health and CMV-seropositive. The chain uses TRBV2 and TRBJ2-7; no clear D gene. DNA for the CDR3: TGTGCCAGCAGCCGCGACACTCTTGGTTTCTCCTACGAGCAGTACTTC. Its translation is CASSRDTLGFSYEQYF.